A selection of T cell receptor beta chains follows, all from one sample in a study of tumor-infiltrating lymphocytes in primary liver carcinoma. TCRdb fed the multiplex PCR reads into MiXCR, producing one record per CDR3 protein. The sample lists roughly 100,000 distinct CDR3 sequences; 82% were seen once. Sequencing was done on a sample of liver tumor tissue from sampling region 3. The receptors originated from a man aged 40-49 years with primary liver carcinoma and hepatitis B virus infection. CDR3s include the opening cysteine and the closing phenylalanine or tryptophan. The order of the fields is J gene, V gene, CDR3 protein.

J gene: TRBJ2-7
V gene: TRBV10-2
CDR3 protein: CASTRGVSYELYF

J gene: TRBJ1-2
V gene: TRBV4-2
CDR3 protein: CASNHETAQGLNYGYTF

J gene: TRBJ2-1
V gene: TRBV5-1
CDR3 protein: CASSAMGLAGEQFF

J gene: TRBJ2-7
V gene: TRBV5-6
CDR3 protein: CASSLEGSNIGMQCF

J gene: TRBJ2-5
V gene: TRBV29-1
CDR3 protein: CSVSLLAGRGGTQHF

J gene: TRBJ2-3
V gene: TRBV7-8
CDR3 protein: CASSPVFGGGLLADTQYF

J gene: TRBJ1-5
V gene: TRBV6-6
CDR3 protein: CANNWLQGADSNQPQHF

J gene: TRBJ1-2
V gene: TRBV29-1
CDR3 protein: CGVVVYGYTF

J gene: TRBJ2-1
V gene: TRBV29-1
CDR3 protein: CSVQQGLYSERFF

J gene: TRBJ2-2
V gene: TRBV12-3/TRBV12-4
CDR3 protein: CANMETAKTGELFF

J gene: TRBJ2-1
V gene: TRBV29-1
CDR3 protein: CSLLVSSGHEQFF

J gene: TRBJ1-2
V gene: TRBV4-1
CDR3 protein: CASSPSRDRGSRGYTF

J gene: TRBJ2-2
V gene: TRBV6-9
CDR3 protein: CASARVDAGELFF

J gene: TRBJ1-5
V gene: TRBV28
CDR3 protein: CASRLTGASQSQRF

J gene: TRBJ2-2
V gene: TRBV11-1
CDR3 protein: CASSDPSGANAGELFF

J gene: TRBJ2-3
V gene: TRBV28
CDR3 protein: CASRLQGVDTQYF

J gene: TRBJ1-6
V gene: TRBV11-1
CDR3 protein: CASSRTMVSFLHF

J gene: TRBJ2-7
V gene: TRBV5-1
CDR3 protein: CASAYQSGSSYEQYF

J gene: TRBJ2-5
V gene: TRBV12-3/TRBV12-4
CDR3 protein: CGRSNGGVNQETQYF

J gene: TRBJ1-5
V gene: TRBV6-6
CDR3 protein: CASEVGGSNQPQHF

J gene: TRBJ1-1
V gene: TRBV5-4
CDR3 protein: CASISWERGRNTEAFF

J gene: TRBJ2-5
V gene: TRBV5-1
CDR3 protein: CASSLEAGLGETQYF

J gene: TRBJ2-7
V gene: TRBV11-2
CDR3 protein: CASSLEASGSHEYYF

J gene: TRBJ2-4
V gene: TRBV11-1
CDR3 protein: CDSSFPGTSGTKNTQYF

J gene: TRBJ2-3
V gene: TRBV4-1
CDR3 protein: CASSQGGVLPGGPDTQYF

J gene: TRBJ2-7
V gene: TRBV11-2
CDR3 protein: CTSSSLAGASIEQYF

J gene: TRBJ2-3
V gene: TRBV25-1
CDR3 protein: CASRAQGDTQYF

J gene: TRBJ2-2
V gene: TRBV4-3
CDR3 protein: CVNSQAPRGQNTGELFF